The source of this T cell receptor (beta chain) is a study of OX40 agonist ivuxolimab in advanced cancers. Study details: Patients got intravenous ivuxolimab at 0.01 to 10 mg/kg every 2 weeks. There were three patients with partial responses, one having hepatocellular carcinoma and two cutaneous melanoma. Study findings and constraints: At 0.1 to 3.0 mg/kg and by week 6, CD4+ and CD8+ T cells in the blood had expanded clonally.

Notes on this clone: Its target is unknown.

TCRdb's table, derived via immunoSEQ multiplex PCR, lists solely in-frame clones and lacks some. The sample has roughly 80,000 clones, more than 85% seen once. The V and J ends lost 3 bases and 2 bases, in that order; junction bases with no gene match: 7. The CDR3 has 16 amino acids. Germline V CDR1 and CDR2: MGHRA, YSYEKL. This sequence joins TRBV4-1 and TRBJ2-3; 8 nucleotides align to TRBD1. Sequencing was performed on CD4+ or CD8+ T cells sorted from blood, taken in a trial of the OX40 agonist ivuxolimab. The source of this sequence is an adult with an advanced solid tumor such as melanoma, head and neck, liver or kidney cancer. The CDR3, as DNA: TGCGCCAGCAGCCAGGGTAGGACAGGGCCCACAGATACGCAGTATTTT. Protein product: CASSQGRTGPTDTQYF.